This entry is about one T cell receptor beta chain. The method was immunoSEQ multiplex PCR; TCRdb's version includes in-frame clones alone and lacks a portion of them. The table shows 200,000 to 250,000 clones, with roughly 84% occurring only once. V was clipped by 6 bases and J by 13 bases; unmatched bases: 15. Looked up from germline, CDR1 is SNHLY and CDR2 is FYNNEI. The CDR3 runs 15 residues. This sample was taken from a study of blood T cell repertoires in COVID-19. Study summary: The cDNA or gDNA used as material had been derived from T cells, B-cell-depleted T cells, or PBMCs.

Participants had their cohort set by participant-reported clinical history. Two negative PCRs, clearance, or symptom resolution had been documented for recovered Cohort 3 donors. The J gene is TRBJ2-3, the V gene TRBV2; 11 bases map to TRBD2. The clonotype was recovered from a woman in her forties who had recovered from COVID-19. What was sequenced was PBMCs or T cells enriched from blood (not recorded which). The CDR3, as DNA: TGTGCCAGCAGCCCGACTAGCGGGGTCACAGGGGGGAAGTATTTT. Translated, it gives CASSPTSGVTGGKYF. The entire variable domain, with the rest obtained from reference TRBV2 and TRBJ2-3, is as follows: EPEVTQTPSHQVTQMGQEVILRCVPISNHLYFYWYRQILGQKVEFLVSFYNNEISEKSEIFDDQFSVERPDGSNFTLKIRSTKLEDSAMYFCASSPTSGVTGGKYFGPGTRLTVL.